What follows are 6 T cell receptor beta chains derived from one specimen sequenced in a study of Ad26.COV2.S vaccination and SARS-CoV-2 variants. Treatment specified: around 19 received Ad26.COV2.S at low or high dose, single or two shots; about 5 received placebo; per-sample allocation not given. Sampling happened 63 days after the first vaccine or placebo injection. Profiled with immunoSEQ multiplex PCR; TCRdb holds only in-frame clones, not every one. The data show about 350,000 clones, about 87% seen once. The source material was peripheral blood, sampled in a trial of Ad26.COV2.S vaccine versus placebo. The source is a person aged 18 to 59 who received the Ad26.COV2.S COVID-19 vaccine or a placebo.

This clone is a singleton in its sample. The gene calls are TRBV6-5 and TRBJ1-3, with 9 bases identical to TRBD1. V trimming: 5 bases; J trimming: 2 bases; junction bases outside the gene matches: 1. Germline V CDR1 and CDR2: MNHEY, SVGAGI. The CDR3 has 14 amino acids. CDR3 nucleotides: TGTGCCAGCAGTAGACAGGGGGCTGGAAACACCATATATTTT. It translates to CASSRQGAGNTIYF.

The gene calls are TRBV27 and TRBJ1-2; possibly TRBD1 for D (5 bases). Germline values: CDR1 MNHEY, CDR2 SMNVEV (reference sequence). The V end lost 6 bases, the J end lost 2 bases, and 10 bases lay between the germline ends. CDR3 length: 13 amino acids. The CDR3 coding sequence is TGTGCCAGCAGGGAGGGGATAAACTATGGCTACACCTTC. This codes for CASREGINYGYTF.

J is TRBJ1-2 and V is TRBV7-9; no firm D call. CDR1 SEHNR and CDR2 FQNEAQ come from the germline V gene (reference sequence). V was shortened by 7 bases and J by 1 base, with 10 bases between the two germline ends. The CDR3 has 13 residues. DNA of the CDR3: TGTGCCAGCACCTCCGACGGTAACTATGGCTACACCTTC. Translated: CASTSDGNYGYTF.

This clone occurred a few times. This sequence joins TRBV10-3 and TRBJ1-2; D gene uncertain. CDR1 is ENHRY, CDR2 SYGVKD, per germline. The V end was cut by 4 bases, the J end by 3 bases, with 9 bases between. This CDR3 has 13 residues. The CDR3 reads CAISVEQYYGYTF. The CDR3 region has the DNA TGTGCCATCAGTGTCGAGCAGTACTATGGCTACACCTTC.

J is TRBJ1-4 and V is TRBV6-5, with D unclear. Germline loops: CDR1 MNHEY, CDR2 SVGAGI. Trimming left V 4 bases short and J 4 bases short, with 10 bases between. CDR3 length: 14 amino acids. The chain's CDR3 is CASSSRAVNEKLFF. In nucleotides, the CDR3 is TGTGCCAGCAGTTCCCGCGCAGTTAATGAAAAACTGTTTTTT.

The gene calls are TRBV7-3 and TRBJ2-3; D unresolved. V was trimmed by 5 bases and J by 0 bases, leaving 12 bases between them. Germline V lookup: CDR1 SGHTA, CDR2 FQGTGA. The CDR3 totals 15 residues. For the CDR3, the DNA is TGTGCCAGCAGCCGAGAAACCCATAGCACAGATACGCAGTATTTT. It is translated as CASSRETHSTDTQYF.